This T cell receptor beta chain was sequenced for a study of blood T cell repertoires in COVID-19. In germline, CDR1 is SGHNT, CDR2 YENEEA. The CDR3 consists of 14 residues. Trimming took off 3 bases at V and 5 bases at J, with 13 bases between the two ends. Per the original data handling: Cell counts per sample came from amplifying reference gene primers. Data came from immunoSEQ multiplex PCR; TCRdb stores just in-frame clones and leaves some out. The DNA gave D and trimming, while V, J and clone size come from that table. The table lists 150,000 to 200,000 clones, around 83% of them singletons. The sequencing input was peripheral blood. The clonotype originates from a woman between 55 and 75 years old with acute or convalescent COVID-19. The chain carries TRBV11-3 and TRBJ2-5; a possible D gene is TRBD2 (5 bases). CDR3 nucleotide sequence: TGTGCCAGCAGCTTCTATATGGGAGAGGAGACCCAGTACTTC. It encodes CASSFYMGEETQYF.